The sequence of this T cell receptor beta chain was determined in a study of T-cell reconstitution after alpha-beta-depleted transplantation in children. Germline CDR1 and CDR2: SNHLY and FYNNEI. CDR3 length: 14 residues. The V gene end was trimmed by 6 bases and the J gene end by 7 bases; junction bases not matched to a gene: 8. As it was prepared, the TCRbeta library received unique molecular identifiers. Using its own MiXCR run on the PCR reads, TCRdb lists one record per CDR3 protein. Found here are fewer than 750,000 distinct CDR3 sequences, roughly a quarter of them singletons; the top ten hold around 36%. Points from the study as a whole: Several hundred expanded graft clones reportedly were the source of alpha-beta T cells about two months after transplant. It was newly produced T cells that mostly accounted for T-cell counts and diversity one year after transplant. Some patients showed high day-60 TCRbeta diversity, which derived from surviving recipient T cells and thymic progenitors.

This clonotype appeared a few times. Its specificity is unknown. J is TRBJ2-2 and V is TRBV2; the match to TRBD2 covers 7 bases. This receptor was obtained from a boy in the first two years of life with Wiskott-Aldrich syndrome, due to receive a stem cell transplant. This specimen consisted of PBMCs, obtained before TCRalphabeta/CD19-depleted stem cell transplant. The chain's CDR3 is CASSRTGGSGELFF. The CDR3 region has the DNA TGTGCCAGCAGCCGAACGGGAGGTAGCGGGGAGCTGTTTTTT.